This section outlines one TCR beta chain sequence together with its context. This entry comes from a study of blood T cell repertoires in COVID-19. The germline CDR1 and CDR2 sequences are SGHVS and FQNEAQ. The CDR3 has 16 residues. Trimming pared 1 base from V and 1 base from J, leaving 13 bases between. Per the original data handling: Counts of nucleated cells, estimated from reference gene primer amplification, were obtained. Using immunoSEQ multiplex PCR, the repertoire was profiled, and TCRdb retains in-frame clones only, with some absent. That table gives V, J and clone size, and the DNA gave D and trimming. The repertoire holds around 200,000 clones, around 85% seen once, with over 3% in the top ten.

The chain has TRBV7-8 and TRBJ1-1; unclear D gene. Sequencing input: PBMCs or T cells enriched from blood (not recorded which). The TCR originated in a woman in her 50s in a cohort exposed to, infected with or recovered from COVID-19 (not recorded which). The CDR3 sequence: CASSLGGTYQNTEAFF. CDR3 nucleotide sequence: TGTGCCAGCAGCTTAGGTGGTACCTACCAGAACACTGAAGCTTTCTTT.